This TCR beta chain was captured in a study of low-dose radiotherapy and immunotherapy resistance in tumors. From germline, CDR1 is LNHDA and CDR2 SQIVND (reference sequence). The V gene lost 3 bases and the J gene lost 1 base, with 12 bases spanning the gap. The CDR3 runs to 15 residues. Alpha- and beta-chain coverage of first-strand cDNA came from TRAV- and TRBV-specific primers. With a constant-region primer and a V-primer adapter, TCRs were subjected to about 20 PCR cycles of amplification. TCRdb re-derived calls from the reads in MiXCR, one entry per CDR3 protein. Of over 55,000 distinct CDR3 sequences listed, approximately 31% are singletons. Time point defined: before trial treatment. At least ten counts were recorded for this clonotype.

The chain carries TRBV19 and TRBJ1-2; D remains unclear. Source: PBMCs, taken before treatment. This clonotype was obtained from a female donor with ovarian cancer. Here the CDR3 DNA reads TGTGCCAGTAGTATGGAGCGACGTGATAACTATGGCTACACCTTC. Its protein is CASSMERRDNYGYTF.